Below are 10 T cell receptor beta chains sequenced from a single sample in a study of OX40 agonist ivuxolimab in advanced cancers. Library preparation used the immunoSEQ multiplex PCR assay. This is the immuneACCESS table as TCRdb keeps it, with only in-frame sequences that have V and J called. A part of the clones is gone; compared with another copy, unresolved V genes explain less than half, and the rest is unexplained. The sample table lists about 15,000 clones, 80% to 90% of them with a count of one. About two fifths of the sample comes from the top ten. Material: CD4+ or CD8+ T cells sorted from blood, obtained in a trial of the OX40 agonist ivuxolimab. All receptors come from an adult with an advanced solid tumor such as melanoma, head and neck, liver or kidney cancer.

This chain connects TRBV29-1 to TRBJ2-7; a possible D gene is TRBD1 (5 bases). V lost 4 bases and J 1 base, leaving 11 bases between the germline ends. CDR3 length: 13 amino acids. Germline CDR1 is SQVTM and CDR2 is ANQGSEA. CDR3 in amino acids: CSVGAGLSYEQYF. CDR3 DNA: TGCAGCGTTGGTGCAGGGTTATCCTACGAGCAGTACTTC.

This clone was recorded at least ten times. This rearrangement joins TRBV10-3 to TRBJ2-7; 12 bases line up with TRBD2. The V gene's germline CDR1 is ENHRY and CDR2 SYGVKD. The CDR3 runs to 13 residues. V was pared by 10 bases and J by 2 bases, with 3 bases of the junction left unmatched. CDR3 in DNA: TGTGCCAGCCGACTAGCGGGAGCCTACGAGCAGTACTTC. Amino acid sequence: CASRLAGAYEQYF.

The V and J genes are TRBV5-1 and TRBJ1-1; TRBD1 agrees at 7 bases. Germline V gives CDR1 SGHRS, CDR2 YFSETQ. The CDR3 runs 16 residues. Unmatched junction bases numbered 15, after V lost 5 bases and J lost 5 bases. CDR3 DNA sequence: TGCGCCAGCAGAGAACATACAGGGGTTCAGACAACTGAAGCTTTCTTT. Its translation is CASREHTGVQTTEAFF.

The chain employs TRBV14 and TRBJ2-5; D gene uncertain. The CDR3 totals 16 residues. Trimming took off 4 bases at V and 4 bases at J, with 19 bases between the two ends. Looked up from germline, CDR1 is SGHDN and CDR2 is FVKESK. The CDR3 region is CASSLLSRASRETQYF. The DNA for the CDR3 is TGTGCCAGCAGCCTCCTCAGCCGGGCGTCCCGAGAGACCCAGTACTTC.

This clone occurred a few times. Germline and junction disagree at one end, which may indicate a read error. This chain uses TRBV10-3 with TRBJ2-7; a possible D gene is TRBD2 (5 bases). Germline assignment: CDR1 ENHRY and CDR2 SYGVKD. The CDR3 is 14 amino acids. This chain's CDR3 is CASSDTAGAYEQYF. The DNA for the CDR3 is TGTGCCAGCAGTGATACAGCCGGGGCCTACGAGCAGTACTTC.

V usage is TRBV28 and J usage is TRBJ2-5, with D possibly matching TRBD1 (7 bases). The J call may be incorrect, as the DNA end agrees better with TRBJ2-7. Looked up from germline, CDR1 is MDHEN and CDR2 is SYDVKM. This CDR3 is 14 amino acids long. DNA for the CDR3: TGTGCCAGCATCAGGTCAGGGGGGTCCCACGAGCAGTACTTC. Translation: CASIRSGGSHEQYF.

The chain has TRBV9 and TRBJ2-1, with a possible D match to TRBD2 (5 bases). The germline V and J ends were trimmed by 4 bases and 2 bases, with 7 bases remaining between them. The CDR3 sequence is 13 residues long. Germline V gene sequence: CDR1 SGDLS, CDR2 YYNGEE. CDR3 protein: CASSPGTYNEQFF. In DNA, the CDR3 is TGTGCCAGCAGCCCCGGGACCTACAATGAGCAGTTCTTC.

The V gene is TRBV7-3, the J gene TRBJ2-1; the D is unclear. Germline-derived CDR1 and CDR2 are SGHTA and FQGTGA. Trimming stripped 5 bases from V and 7 bases from J, with 9 bases between. The CDR3 consists of 12 residues. The CDR3 bases are TGTGCCAGCAGCCAGTTAGCAAATGAGCAGTTCTTC. It specifies CASSQLANEQFF.

The chain uses TRBV7-3 and TRBJ2-7; a possible D gene is TRBD2 (5 bases). The germline CDR1 and CDR2 sequences are SGHTA and FQGTGA. The CDR3 runs to 13 residues. V lost 3 bases to trimming and J lost 6 bases, with 12 bases between them. CDR3 in amino acids: CASSFGETTEQYF. The DNA of the CDR3 is TGTGCCAGCAGCTTCGGGGAGACTACCGAGCAGTACTTC.

V gene TRBV4-3 combines with J gene TRBJ1-1, with D possibly being TRBD1 (5 bases). The CDR3 loop spans 15 amino acids. V lost 0 bases, J lost 10 bases, and 18 bases lay in between. The germline gives CDR1 LGHNA, CDR2 YSLEER. In DNA form, the CDR3 reads TGCGCCAGCAGCCAAGATTCTAGGCAGACAGAGGGAGCTTTCTTT. This sequence encodes CASSQDSRQTEGAFF.